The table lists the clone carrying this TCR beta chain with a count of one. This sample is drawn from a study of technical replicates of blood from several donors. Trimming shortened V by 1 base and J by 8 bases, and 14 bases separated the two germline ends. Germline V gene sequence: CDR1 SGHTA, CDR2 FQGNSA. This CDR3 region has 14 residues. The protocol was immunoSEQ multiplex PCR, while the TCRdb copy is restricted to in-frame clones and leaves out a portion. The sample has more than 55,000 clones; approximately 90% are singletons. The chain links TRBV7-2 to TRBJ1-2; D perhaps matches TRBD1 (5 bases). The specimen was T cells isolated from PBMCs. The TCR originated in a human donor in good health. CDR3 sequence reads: CASSLVQGPMGYTF. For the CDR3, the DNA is TGTGCCAGCAGCTTAGTGCAGGGCCCGATGGGCTACACCTTC.